The source of this T cell receptor (beta chain) is a study of blood T cell repertoires in COVID-19. As for the study in general: PBMCs, B-cell-depleted T cells, or T cells were the source of the cDNA or gDNA that made up the material.

Clones were sequenced by immunoSEQ multiplex PCR, and TCRdb holds only the in-frame ones, with some missing. The sample has around 300,000 clones, roughly 80% seen once. The germline V gene encodes CDR1 SNHLY and CDR2 FYNNEI. Between the trimmed V and J ends, which lost 1 base and 7 bases, there was a span of 13 bases. There are 14 residues in the CDR3. The sequencing sample was made of peripheral blood. The TCR originated in a woman aged 45-59 years with active or convalescent COVID-19. V usage is TRBV2 and J usage is TRBJ1-1; TRBD1 might be the D (5 bases). CDR3 in amino acids: CASSEGPEGHEAFF. The CDR3 DNA follows: TGTGCCAGCAGTGAAGGGCCGGAGGGGCATGAAGCTTTCTTT.